A single sample is the source of the 27 T cell receptor beta chains below, sequenced in a study of blood T cell repertoires in COVID-19. Libraries were prepared by immunoSEQ multiplex PCR; TCRdb keeps only in-frame clonotypes and omits some of them. The table shows 470,000 or so clones, with nearly 90% occurring only once. Sequencing input: PBMCs or T cells enriched from blood (not recorded which). The receptors shown here come from a woman under 30 with acute COVID-19.

The chain carries TRBV30 and TRBJ1-5, with D perhaps matching TRBD1 (5 bases). The germline gives CDR1 GTSNPN, CDR2 SVGIG (reference sequence). The CDR3 has 17 residues. Trimming removed 0 bases from V and 7 bases from J, with 22 bases in between. The CDR3 DNA is TGTGCCTGGAGTGTATCGGGGAGTGGGGGGGATAGACAGCCCCAGCATTTT. Translated, it gives CAWSVSGSGGDRQPQHF.

The V and J genes are TRBV19 and TRBJ2-7; perhaps TRBD1 as D (6 bases). V dropped 5 bases and J dropped 3 bases, with 14 bases sitting between them. The CDR3 sequence is 14 residues long. Germline loops: CDR1 LNHDA, CDR2 SQIVND (reference sequence). The CDR3: CASSVPGTHYEQYF. The CDR3 DNA reads as TGTGCCAGTAGTGTACCGGGGACACACTACGAGCAGTACTTC.

As regards this clone: At one end, the junction sequence differs from germline, possibly due to a read error. The chain recombines TRBV19 with TRBJ1-1, with 11 positions matching TRBD1. Germline CDR1 LNHDA, CDR2 SQIVND (reference sequence). The CDR3 extends over 15 amino acids. CDR3 coding DNA: TGTGCCAGTAGTGTAGAGGGACAGGGGGGGCACGAAGCTTTCTTT. Protein: CASSVEGQGGHEAFF.

The V and J genes are TRBV29-1 and TRBJ2-1; 10 nucleotides agree with TRBD2. The junction had 12 bases not matched to a gene; V was cut back by 8 bases and J by 8 bases. Per germline, CDR1 SQVTM and CDR2 ANQGSEA. The CDR3 has 14 residues. The CDR3 sequence is CSSSAGGPRDEQFF. DNA of the CDR3: TGCAGCTCATCAGCGGGAGGGCCTCGGGATGAGCAGTTCTTC.

V usage is TRBV27 and J usage is TRBJ2-7; a weak D match, TRBD1 (6 bases). Trimming cost V 6 bases and J 4 bases, with 13 bases left between them. The germline V gene encodes CDR1 MNHEY and CDR2 SMNVEV (reference sequence). The length of the CDR3 is 13 residues. CDR3 residues: CASRRGQRYEQYF. CDR3 in DNA: TGTGCCAGCAGGCGAGGACAGAGGTACGAGCAGTACTTC.

This rearrangement joins TRBV6-4 to TRBJ1-2; 11 nucleotides match TRBD1. The CDR3 is 15 amino acids. Trimming removed 6 bases from V and 4 bases from J; junction bases left unmatched: 7. The germline gives CDR1 MRHNA, CDR2 SNTAGT. The CDR3 loop reads CASRLTDRGPYGYTF. The CDR3 DNA follows: TGTGCCAGCAGACTGACGGACAGGGGGCCCTATGGCTACACCTTC.

The V and J genes are TRBV5-1 and TRBJ2-7; D is perhaps TRBD1 (6 bases). Germline assignment: CDR1 SGHRS and CDR2 YFSETQ. V lost 7 bases and J lost 6, with 17 bases in between. The CDR3 has 13 amino acids. The CDR3 DNA sequence: TGCGCCAGCGTAGGTCCAGGGGATGGCGAGCAGTACTTC. Translating it yields CASVGPGDGEQYF.

The chain uses TRBV18 and TRBJ1-4, with D possibly being TRBD1 (6 bases). Germline loops: CDR1 KGHSH, CDR2 LQKENI. The V end was cut by 2 bases, the J end by 7 bases, with 14 bases between. The CDR3 runs to 15 residues. CDR3 loop: CASSPNGQFGEKLFF. Here the CDR3 DNA reads TGTGCCAGCTCACCAAACGGACAGTTTGGTGAAAAACTGTTTTTT.

This chain joins TRBV5-1 and TRBJ1-1; 7 positions agree with TRBD1. With 3 bases clipped from V and 3 bases from J, the junction kept 5 bases outside the gene matches. The germline V gene encodes CDR1 SGHRS and CDR2 YFSETQ. The CDR3 totals 14 residues. The CDR3: CASSWGDRYTEAFF. CDR3 coding DNA: TGCGCCAGCAGCTGGGGGGACAGATACACTGAAGCTTTCTTT.

This clone has just one count. CDR3 residues: CASSFYGQGYGYTF. The CDR3 DNA reads TGTGCCAGCAGTTTTTACGGACAGGGCTATGGCTACACCTTC. The rearrangement links TRBV27 to TRBJ1-2, with 8 bases that match TRBD1. Per the germline V gene, CDR1 is MNHEY and CDR2 is SMNVEV (reference sequence). With V trimmed by 3 bases and J by 4 bases, 4 bases remained unmatched. The CDR3 is 14 residues long.

The chain is built from TRBV7-9 and TRBJ1-1; D gene ambiguous. The germline V gene has CDR1 SEHNR and CDR2 FQNEAQ (reference sequence). The V end was cut by 4 bases, the J end by 4 bases, with 13 bases between. The CDR3 runs to 14 residues. The CDR3 nucleotides are TGTGCCAGCAGCTACGGGAAGGAGGGCACTGAAGCTTTCTTT. Its protein is CASSYGKEGTEAFF.

This chain uses TRBV7-2 with TRBJ2-1, with 9 nucleotides matching TRBD2. This CDR3 contains 16 residues. Germline V gene sequence: CDR1 SGHTA, CDR2 FQGNSA. Losses at the gene ends were 2 bases for V and 3 bases for J; bases not matched to a gene: 5. This CDR3 reads CASSLRRLAVYNEQFF. In DNA, the CDR3 is TGTGCCAGCAGCTTACGGCGACTAGCGGTCTACAATGAGCAGTTCTTC.

The CDR3 DNA follows: TGTGCCAGCAGTCTGGACAGGGGATCCACAGATACGCAGTATTTT. It codes for CASSLDRGSTDTQYF. This sequence joins TRBV2 and TRBJ2-3, with 9 bases lining up with TRBD1. Germline CDR1 is SNHLY and CDR2 is FYNNEI. There are 15 residues in the CDR3. J lost 2 bases, V lost 5 bases, and 5 bases had no gene match.

The rearrangement links TRBV5-1 to TRBJ1-1, with TRBD1 matching over 7 bases. This CDR3 contains 14 residues. J gave up 7 bases and V 7 bases, and 13 bases lay outside the gene matches. CDR1 is SGHRS and CDR2 is YFSETQ in the germline V gene. The CDR3: CASGRLGGANEAFF. The CDR3 nucleotides are TGCGCCAGCGGTCGACTAGGGGGCGCAAATGAAGCTTTCTTT.

This clone came up a few times. J is TRBJ2-1 and V is TRBV3-1 (or the pseudogene TRBV3-2); 10 bases map to TRBD2. Germline loops: CDR1 LGHDT, CDR2 YNNKEL (reference sequence). This CDR3 spans 17 amino acids. The trim removed 0 bases at V and 10 bases at J, leaving 12 bases unmatched. The CDR3 DNA follows: TGTGCCAGCAGCCAAGAATATTCTAGCGGGGGAAGAAACGAGCAGTTCTTC. As protein: CASSQEYSSGGRNEQFF.

This chain connects TRBV18 to TRBJ1-3; tentatively, D is TRBD1 (5 bases). V gave up 3 bases and J gave up 1 base, with 7 bases separating them. Germline V gives CDR1 KGHSH, CDR2 LQKENI. The CDR3 runs to 14 residues. CDR3 sequence: CASSPDISGNTIYF. In DNA form, the CDR3 reads TGTGCCAGCTCACCGGACATTTCTGGAAACACCATATATTTT.

This clone was seen once. The V and J genes are TRBV7-2 and TRBJ1-2; tentatively, D is TRBD1 (5 bases). The CDR3 has 15 residues. Germline V gene lookup returns CDR1 SGHTA and CDR2 FQGNSA. Trimming shortened V by 7 bases and J by 0 bases, and 15 bases separated the two germline ends. The CDR3: CASTWGRHSNYGYTF. In nucleotides, the CDR3 is TGTGCCAGCACATGGGGCAGGCACTCTAACTATGGCTACACCTTC.

This sequence joins TRBV10-2 and TRBJ2-1; 7 bases are a match to TRBD1. This CDR3 comprises 20 residues. Germline loops: CDR1 WSHSY, CDR2 SAAADI. Germline trimming cut 0 bases from V and 3 bases from J; bases unmatched to any gene: 17. This CDR3 reads CASSESISYRGRDGYNEQFF. CDR3 bases: TGCGCCAGCAGTGAGTCCATATCTTACAGGGGTAGGGACGGCTACAATGAGCAGTTCTTC.

The J gene is TRBJ2-7, the V gene TRBV4-3, with D possibly matching TRBD1 (6 bases). Per germline, CDR1 LGHNA and CDR2 YSLEER. V lost 4 bases, J lost 3 bases, and 13 bases lay in between. The CDR3 extends over 14 amino acids. CDR3 bases: TGCGCCAGCAGCCTTGGACAGTCAAGCTACGAGCAGTACTTC. It encodes CASSLGQSSYEQYF.

This rearrangement joins TRBV12-3 or TRBV12-4 to TRBJ2-1, with 8 bases fitting TRBD1. The CDR3 covers 13 residues. V was clipped by 5 bases and J by 6 bases; unmatched bases: 3. The CDR3 coding sequence is TGTGCCAGCAGTACTACAGGGGGCAATGAGCAGTTCTTC. This sequence encodes CASSTTGGNEQFF.

As for this clone: This same CDR3 is encoded by further DNA sequences in the sample. The chain carries TRBV18 and TRBJ2-7; D may be TRBD2 (6 bases). The CDR3 spans 14 residues. Between the trimmed V and J ends, which lost 3 bases and 0 bases, there was a span of 9 bases. CDR1 and CDR2 from the germline V gene are KGHSH and LQKENI. The CDR3 DNA is TGTGCCAGCTCACCGGGGGGAGGCTCCTACGAGCAGTACTTC. It is translated as CASSPGGGSYEQYF.

The V gene is TRBV28, the J gene TRBJ1-1; D is perhaps TRBD1 (6 bases). Per germline, CDR1 MDHEN and CDR2 SYDVKM. V lost 6 bases and J 3 bases, leaving 17 bases between the germline ends. The CDR3 runs to 15 residues. The CDR3 reads CASRPPFGGHTEAFF. CDR3 DNA sequence: TGTGCCAGCAGACCTCCCTTTGGGGGCCACACTGAAGCTTTCTTT. The whole variable domain, filled in from reference TRBV28 and TRBJ1-1, reads DVKVTQSSRYLVKRTGEKVFLECVQDMDHENMFWYRQDPGLGLRLIYFSYDVKMKEKGDIPEGYSVSREKKERFSLILESASTNQTSMYLCASRPPFGGHTEAFFGQGTRLTVV.

The chain links TRBV11-2 to TRBJ2-7; TRBD2 might be the D (6 bases). The germline CDR1 and CDR2 sequences are SGHAT and FQNNGV. Deletions cut 5 bases from V and 1 base from J, with 12 bases between. This CDR3 is built from 14 residues. In DNA form, the CDR3 reads TGTGCCAGCAGCCAACACGGGACTTCCTACGAGCAGTACTTC. It translates to CASSQHGTSYEQYF.

This chain links TRBV7-9 with TRBJ1-3, with TRBD1 as a possible D gene (5 bases). The V end lost 6 bases, the J end lost 0 bases, and 12 bases lay between the germline ends. Per germline, CDR1 SEHNR and CDR2 FQNEAQ (reference sequence). The CDR3 is 15 residues long. The CDR3 loop is CASSLQATSGNTIYF. In nucleotides, the CDR3 is TGTGCCAGCAGTCTACAGGCTACCTCTGGAAACACCATATATTTT.

The DNA for the CDR3 is TGTGCCAGCAGTCCCTTGACTAGTGGCACAGATACGCAGTATTTT. Residues: CASSPLTSGTDTQYF. The gene calls are TRBV28 and TRBJ2-3; tentative D call: TRBD2 (6 bases). CDR3 length: 15 amino acids. Germline V gene lookup returns CDR1 MDHEN and CDR2 SYDVKM. V dropped 5 bases and J dropped 1 base, with 13 bases sitting between them. Complete variable domain (other parts from reference TRBV28 and TRBJ2-3): DVKVTQSSRYLVKRTGEKVFLECVQDMDHENMFWYRQDPGLGLRLIYFSYDVKMKEKGDIPEGYSVSREKKERFSLILESASTNQTSMYLCASSPLTSGTDTQYFGPGTRLTVL.

This clone appeared a few times. The V call is TRBV9, the J call TRBJ1-2, with D possibly TRBD1 on 5 matching bases. Per germline, CDR1 SGDLS and CDR2 YYNGEE. V was pared by 6 bases and J by 4 bases, with 13 bases between. This CDR3 contains 13 residues. The CDR3 here is CASTSTGGYGYTF. The DNA of the CDR3 is TGTGCCAGCACCAGTACCGGGGGCTATGGCTACACCTTC.

This chain joins TRBV9 and TRBJ2-5; TRBD2 matches 13 bases. Germline V gives CDR1 SGDLS, CDR2 YYNGEE. V shed 0 bases, J shed 5 bases, and the junction held 10 bases outside the gene matches. CDR3 size: 18 residues. CDR3 amino acids: CASSVVGRGLAGEETQYF. The CDR3 DNA follows: TGTGCCAGCAGCGTAGTGGGCCGCGGACTAGCGGGAGAGGAGACCCAGTACTTC.